A selection of T cell receptor beta chains follows, all from one sample in a study of CD4+ T cells in melanoma. Measured with immunoSEQ multiplex PCR; TCRdb has only the in-frame clones, and not every one. The table lists approximately 110,000 clones, 92% of them singletons. Sequenced: peripheral blood. Every receptor here comes from a human donor with melanoma. Each CDR3 is given with its conserved first and last residue. The D gene is left open where the match is weak. Clone size is given for some rows only: seen once, a few or many times, or a class if the clone is expanded.

j_gene: TRBJ2-1
v_gene: TRBV29-1
d_gene: TRBD2
abundance: -
CDR3nt: TGCAGCGTTAAGAAACTAGCGGGAGGCTACAATGAGCAGTTCTTC
CDR3aa: CSVKKLAGGYNEQFF

j_gene: TRBJ2-7
v_gene: TRBV4-1
d_gene: TRBD2
abundance: few
CDR3nt: TGCGCCAGCAGCCCTTGGACTAGCGCCAACGAGCAGTACTTC
CDR3aa: CASSPWTSANEQYF

j_gene: TRBJ2-6
v_gene: TRBV19
d_gene: -
abundance: -
CDR3nt: TGTGCCAGTAGTAAAGTCTATTCTGGGGCCAACGTCCTGACTTTC
CDR3aa: CASSKVYSGANVLTF

j_gene: TRBJ1-6
v_gene: TRBV5-6
d_gene: TRBD1
abundance: -
CDR3nt: TGTGCCAGCAGCTCCTACAGGGGATTTTCACCCCTCCACTTT
CDR3aa: CASSSYRGFSPLHF

j_gene: TRBJ2-2
v_gene: TRBV27
d_gene: TRBD2
abundance: -
CDR3nt: TGTGCCAGCAGGATAACTAGCGGGGTTGACACCGGGGAGCTGTTTTTT
CDR3aa: CASRITSGVDTGELFF

j_gene: TRBJ2-7
v_gene: TRBV30
d_gene: -
abundance: -
CDR3nt: TGTGCCTGGAGCTCTCCGGCCTCCTACGAGCAGTACTTC
CDR3aa: CAWSSPASYEQYF

j_gene: TRBJ1-6
v_gene: TRBV2
d_gene: TRBD1
abundance: -
CDR3nt: TGTGCCAGCAGCGGGACAGGCTATAATTCACCCCTCCACTTT
CDR3aa: CASSGTGYNSPLHF

j_gene: TRBJ2-3
v_gene: TRBV28
d_gene: -
abundance: -
CDR3nt: TGTGCCAGCAGTTTCCAGCGGATAAGCACAGATACGCAGTATTTT
CDR3aa: CASSFQRISTDTQYF

j_gene: TRBJ2-2
v_gene: TRBV5-4
d_gene: TRBD1
abundance: -
CDR3nt: TGTGCCAGCAGCTTTTTCTCGACAGGGAGTTCCGGGGAGCTGTTTTTT
CDR3aa: CASSFFSTGSSGELFF

j_gene: TRBJ2-3
v_gene: TRBV5-1
d_gene: -
abundance: -
CDR3nt: TGCGCCAGCCGGCTGGGCCGTGGGGCAGATACGCAGTATTTT
CDR3aa: CASRLGRGADTQYF

j_gene: TRBJ2-2
v_gene: TRBV28
d_gene: TRBD1
abundance: once
CDR3nt: TGTGCCAGCAGTGCCCTGACAGGGAGTAACACCGGGGAGCTGTTTTTT
CDR3aa: CASSALTGSNTGELFF